A single T cell receptor (beta chain) is shown here with its context. This entry comes from a study of blood T cell repertoires in COVID-19. In the study overall: The cDNA or gDNA used as material had been derived from T cells, B-cell-depleted T cells, or PBMCs.

The assay was immunoSEQ multiplex PCR, and TCRdb's table has in-frame clones only and misses some. The sample holds under 200,000 clones, around 90% seen once. From germline, CDR1 is MNHEY and CDR2 SVGAGI. This CDR3 is 14 amino acids long. V lost 2 bases and J lost 10; bases outside the gene matches: 5. This clonotype was sampled from a man over 45 with acute or convalescent COVID-19. The chain links TRBV6-5 to TRBJ1-6; TRBD1 matches 7 bases. Sequencing was performed on peripheral blood. The CDR3 DNA reads TGTGCCAGCAGTTACACAGGGGATACCTCACCCCTCCACTTT. Residues: CASSYTGDTSPLHF.